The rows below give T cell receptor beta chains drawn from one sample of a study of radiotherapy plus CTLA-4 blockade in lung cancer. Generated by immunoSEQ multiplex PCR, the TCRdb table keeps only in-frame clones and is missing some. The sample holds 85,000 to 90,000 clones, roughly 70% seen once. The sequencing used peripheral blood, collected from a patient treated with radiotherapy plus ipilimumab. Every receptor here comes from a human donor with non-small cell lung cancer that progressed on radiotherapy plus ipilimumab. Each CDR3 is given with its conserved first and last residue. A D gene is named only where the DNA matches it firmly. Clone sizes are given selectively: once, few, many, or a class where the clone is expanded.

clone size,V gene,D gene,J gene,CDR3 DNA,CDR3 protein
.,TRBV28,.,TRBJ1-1,TGTGCCAGCAGTTTACCGAGAAACACTGAAGCTTTCTTT,CASSLPRNTEAFF
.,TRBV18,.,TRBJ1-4,TGTGCCAGCTCACCTGGGGCAGATAATGAAAAACTGTTTTTT,CASSPGADNEKLFF
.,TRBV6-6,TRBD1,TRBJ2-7,TGTGCCAGCAGTTCACGACAGGGGACGTACGAGCAGTACTTC,CASSSRQGTYEQYF
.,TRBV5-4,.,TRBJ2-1,TGTGCCGCGCGATCGGGGGCCTACAATGAGCAGTTCTTC,CAARSGAYNEQFF
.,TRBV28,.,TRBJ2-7,TGTGCCAGCAGTTTAGCTCGACGCGAGCAGTACTTC,CASSLARREQYF
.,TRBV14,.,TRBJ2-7,TGTGCCAGCAGCGAAATGGAATCTTTTAGCGAGCAGTACTTC,CASSEMESFSEQYF
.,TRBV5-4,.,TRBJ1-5,TGTGCCAGCAGCTTAGGGGGGTGGAATCAGCCCCAGCATTTT,CASSLGGWNQPQHF
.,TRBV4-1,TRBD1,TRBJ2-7,TGCGCCAGCAGCCAGAGACAGGGACCCTACGAGCAGTACTTC,CASSQRQGPYEQYF
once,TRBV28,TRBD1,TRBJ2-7,TGTGCCAGCAGTTCGGACAGGGGATCTTTCCTCTACGAGCAGTACTTC,CASSSDRGSFLYEQYF
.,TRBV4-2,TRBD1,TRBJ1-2,TGTGCCAGCAGCCAATCCGACAGGGCCTATGGCTACACCTTC,CASSQSDRAYGYTF
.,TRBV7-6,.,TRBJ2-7,TGTGCCAGCAGCCACCCGGGGGTCAGCGAGCAGTACTTC,CASSHPGVSEQYF
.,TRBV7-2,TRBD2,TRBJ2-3,TGTGCCAGCAGGAACACGGGGGGAGCAGATACGCAGTATTTT,CASRNTGGADTQYF
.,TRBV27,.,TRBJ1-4,TGTGCCAGCAGTTTATATCCCCCAGCCGGCCGTGGGAAACTGTTTTTT,CASSLYPPAGRGKLFF
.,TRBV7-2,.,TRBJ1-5,TGTGCCAGCAGCTTTGGAAGCAATCAGCCCCAGCATTTT,CASSFGSNQPQHF
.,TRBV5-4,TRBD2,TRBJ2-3,TGTGCCAGCAGCAGAGTAGCGGGGTCTAGCACAGATACGCAGTATTTT,CASSRVAGSSTDTQYF
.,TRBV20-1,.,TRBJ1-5,TGCAGTGTTGTCGCCGGGGCCGCTAAGCATTTT,CSVVAGAAKHF
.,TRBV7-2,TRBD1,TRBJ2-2,TGTGCCAGCAGCACAACGCGGACAGGGGTCGGCACCGGGGAGCTGTTTTTT,CASSTTRTGVGTGELFF
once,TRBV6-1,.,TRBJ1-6,TGTGCCAGCAGTGAAGCGAGGTCAGGGCAAGGGAATTCACCCCTCCACTTT,CASSEARSGQGNSPLHF
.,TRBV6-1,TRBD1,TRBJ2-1,TGTGCCAGCAGTGAGTCCCGGGACAGGTACAATGAGCAGTTCTTC,CASSESRDRYNEQFF
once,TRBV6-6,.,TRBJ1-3,TGTGCCAGCAGTTACTATTCCAGATCTGGAAACACCATATATTTT,CASSYYSRSGNTIYF
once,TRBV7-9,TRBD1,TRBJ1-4,TGTGCCAGCAGCCACACAGGGGAACCTAATGAAAAACTGTTTTTT,CASSHTGEPNEKLFF
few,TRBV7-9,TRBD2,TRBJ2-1,TGTGCCAGCAGCCCCGGGACTAGCGGGAGAACCGGGGAGCAGTTCTTC,CASSPGTSGRTGEQFF
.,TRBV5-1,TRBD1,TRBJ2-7,TGCGCCAGCAGCTTAGCAGGGGGCGAGCAGTACTTC,CASSLAGGEQYF
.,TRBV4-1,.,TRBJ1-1,TGCGCCAGCAGCTTCGAAGCGGGGGCCCACACTGAAGCTTTCTTT,CASSFEAGAHTEAFF
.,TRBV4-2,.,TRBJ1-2,TGTGCCAGCAGTGCCAGCCCCGTGGTCTCCGGGTATGGCTACACCTTC,CASSASPVVSGYGYTF
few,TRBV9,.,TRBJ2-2,TGTGCCAGCAGCGTAGTTACAGCGAACACCGGGGAGCTGTTTTTT,CASSVVTANTGELFF
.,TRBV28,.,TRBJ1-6,TGTGCCAGCAGCGCGCCCGGGGGGGGCTCGTTCAATTCACCCCTCCACTTT,CASSAPGGGSFNSPLHF
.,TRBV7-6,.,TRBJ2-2,TGTGCCAGCAGCCCCTTAGGGGCCGGGGAGCTGTTTTTT,CASSPLGAGELFF
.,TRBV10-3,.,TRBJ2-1,TGTGCCATCAGTGAGTCAAACGTTGGGCAGTTCTTC,CAISESNVGQFF
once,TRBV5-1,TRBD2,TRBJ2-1,TGCGCCAGCGGGGGGGAGAGCGTCAATGAGCAGTTCTTC,CASGGESVNEQFF
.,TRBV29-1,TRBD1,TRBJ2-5,TGCAGCGTGAGGACAGGGGGCGCGGAGACCCAGTACTTC,CSVRTGGAETQYF
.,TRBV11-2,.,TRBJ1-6,TGTGCCAGCAGCACTCAGACAGGCCTTAATTCACCCCTCCACTTT,CASSTQTGLNSPLHF
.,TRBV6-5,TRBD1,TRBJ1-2,TGTGCCAGCAGTCCGGGGACAGCCCCGAGGAGCTACACCTTC,CASSPGTAPRSYTF
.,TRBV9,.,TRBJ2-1,TGTGCCAGCACCCTTAGCGGAAGCCCAGAGGACAATGAGCAGTTCTTC,CASTLSGSPEDNEQFF
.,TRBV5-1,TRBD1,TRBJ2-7,TGCGCCAGCAGCTCGCAAACAGGGGTCAACGAGCAGTACTTC,CASSSQTGVNEQYF
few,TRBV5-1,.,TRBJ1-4,TGCGCCAGCAGCTGGGGAGTGACAGCCGATAATGAAAAACTGTTTTTT,CASSWGVTADNEKLFF
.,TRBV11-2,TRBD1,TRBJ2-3,TGTGCCAGCACCAAGTCCGGGACAGCCACAGATACGCAGTATTTT,CASTKSGTATDTQYF
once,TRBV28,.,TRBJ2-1,TGTGCCAGCAGTCTAGCCCGGACAAATGAGCAGTTCTTC,CASSLARTNEQFF
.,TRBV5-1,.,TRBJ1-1,TGCGCCAGCAGCCCGGGACCGGCGAACACTGAAGCTTTCTTT,CASSPGPANTEAFF
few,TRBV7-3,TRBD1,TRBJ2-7,TGTGCCAGCAGCCAAGGACAGGGTCCCTACGAGCAGTACTTC,CASSQGQGPYEQYF
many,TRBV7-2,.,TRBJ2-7,TGTGCCAGCACCCCCGGCCGGGGATTATCCTACGAGCAGTACTTC,CASTPGRGLSYEQYF
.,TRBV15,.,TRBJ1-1,TGTGCCACCAGCAGAGATGTCGGGAGGAACACTGAAGCTTTCTTT,CATSRDVGRNTEAFF
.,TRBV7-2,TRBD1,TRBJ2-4,TGTGCCAGCAGCTTAGGACGGACAGGGAAAAACATTCAGTACTTC,CASSLGRTGKNIQYF
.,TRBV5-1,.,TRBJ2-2,TGCGCCAGCAACCAACCGGCAGGGGCCAACACCGGGGAGCTGTTTTTT,CASNQPAGANTGELFF